The 15 T cell receptor beta chains listed next were all sequenced from one sample in a study of T cells in Graves' hyperthyroidism and ophthalmopathy. Amplification of TCR beta CDR3 regions was performed using RNA transcripts as template. The HTBI primer set was used in a first-round RT-PCR of the TCR CDR3. MiXCR, applied by TCRdb to the multiplex PCR reads, yields one record per CDR3 protein. This table holds some 690,000 distinct CDR3 sequences, around 15% found once. Sequencing used blood. The receptors stem from a man aged 50-60 years with Graves' hyperthyroidism.

A few counts support this clonotype. J is TRBJ2-4 and V is TRBV18; unclear D gene. Looked up from germline, CDR1 is KGHSH and CDR2 is LQKENI. V was shortened by 6 bases and J by 9 bases, with 12 bases between the two germline ends. The CDR3 extends over 12 amino acids. The CDR3 nucleotides are TGTGCCAGCTCGCCTCTAGAACCCATTCAGTACTTC. As protein: CASSPLEPIQYF.

The table lists this clonotype with a few counts. The chain uses TRBV25-1 and TRBJ1-4, with D hard to call. The CDR3 sequence is 15 residues long. The V gene lost 3 bases and the J gene lost 3 bases, with 11 bases spanning the gap. Germline V CDR1 and CDR2: MGHDK, SYGVNS. CDR3 in amino acids: CASSDGNGANEKLFF. CDR3 DNA sequence: TGTGCCAGCAGTGATGGGAATGGGGCTAATGAAAAACTGTTTTTT.

The sample holds many counts of this clonotype. This sequence joins TRBV28 and TRBJ1-6; D gene ambiguous. V shed 3 bases and J shed 7 bases, with 7 bases lying between them. Germline V gene sequence: CDR1 MDHEN, CDR2 SYDVKM. The CDR3 has 13 amino acids. The CDR3: CASSFNRNSPLHF. The CDR3, as DNA: TGTGCCAGCAGTTTTAACAGAAATTCACCCCTCCACTTT.

This clonotype was seen ten or more times. The rearrangement links TRBV24-1 to TRBJ2-2, with 10 bases aligning to TRBD1. The CDR3 contains 16 residues. V was clipped by 6 bases and J by 0 bases; unmatched bases: 3. Per the germline V gene, CDR1 is KGHDR and CDR2 is SFDVKD. CDR3 sequence: CATSLGQGANTGELFF. CDR3 DNA sequence: TGTGCCACCAGTCTCGGACAGGGGGCGAACACCGGGGAGCTGTTTTTT.

Concerning this clonotype itself: This may arise from a read error, as a much more abundant clone is one base away. The chain joins TRBV7-9 to TRBJ2-7, with no clear D. Trimming removed 2 bases from V and 5 bases from J, with 13 bases in between. The CDR3 is 14 amino acids. Germline V gene sequence: CDR1 SEHNR, CDR2 FQNEAQ (reference sequence). The DNA of the CDR3 is TGTGCCAGCAGCTTAAGAGGTGGATGGGACGAGCAGTACTTC. Encoded protein: CASSLRGGWDEQYF.

This clonotype occurred many times. This chain joins TRBV11-2 and TRBJ2-3; 8 bases line up with TRBD2. Germline lookup yields CDR1 SGHAT and CDR2 FQNNGV. The CDR3 totals 18 residues. The V gene end was trimmed by 1 base and the J gene end by 0 bases; junction bases not matched to a gene: 9. The CDR3 DNA follows: TGTGCCAGCAGCTTAGTTTATACTAGCGGACTTAGCACAGATACGCAGTATTTT. The encoded protein is CASSLVYTSGLSTDTQYF.

This clonotype was picked up many times. The DNA of the CDR3 is TGTGCCAGCAGAGGTTCCGGGACAGGGGGTTTTGGCTACACCTTC. This gives the protein CASRGSGTGGFGYTF. This chain links TRBV28 with TRBJ1-2; 11 bases fit TRBD1. Looked up from germline, CDR1 is MDHEN and CDR2 is SYDVKM. The CDR3 covers 15 residues. J lost 7 bases, V lost 6 bases, and 10 bases had no gene match.

The sample holds many counts of this clonotype. The chain carries TRBV7-2 and TRBJ1-2; D remains unclear. The V gene lost 5 bases and the J gene lost 4 bases, with 11 bases spanning the gap. Germline CDR1 is SGHTA and CDR2 is FQGNSA. This CDR3 spans 13 amino acids. CDR3 sequence (DNA): TGTGCCAGCAGCCCCCGCAGAGTCTATGGCTACACCTTC. This codes for CASSPRRVYGYTF.

This chain uses TRBV12-3 or TRBV12-4 with TRBJ1-5; maybe TRBD1 (5 bases). Deletions cut 2 bases from V and 1 base from J, with 21 bases between. The CDR3 is 19 amino acids. This CDR3 reads CASSLMPPLLHRSNQPQHF. CDR3 in DNA: TGTGCCAGCAGTTTAATGCCCCCTCTCCTACACAGGAGCAATCAGCCCCAGCATTTT.

This clonotype was detected ten times or more. The chain is built from TRBV5-1 and TRBJ1-4; the D gene is possibly TRBD1 (5 bases). The CDR3 consists of 15 residues. Germline loops: CDR1 SGHRS, CDR2 YFSETQ. V dropped 4 bases and J dropped 8 bases, with 18 bases sitting between them. The CDR3 bases are TGCGCCAGCAGCCCGGACCTCAGAGGGGAAGAAAAACTGTTTTTT. Translation: CASSPDLRGEEKLFF.

This clonotype has at least ten counts. The chain joins TRBV2 to TRBJ2-5; 11 bases are a match to TRBD2. V lost 2 bases, J lost 2 bases, and 4 bases stayed unmatched. Germline CDR1 is SNHLY and CDR2 is FYNNEI. The CDR3 length is 16 residues. The CDR3, as DNA: TGTGCCAGCAGTGAAAGACTAGCGGGGTCGCAAGAGACCCAGTACTTC. Amino acid sequence: CASSERLAGSQETQYF. Filled out from reference TRBV2 and TRBJ2-5, the complete variable domain reads EPEVTQTPSHQVTQMGQEVILRCVPISNHLYFYWYRQILGQKVEFLVSFYNNEISEKSEIFDDQFSVERPDGSNFTLKIRSTKLEDSAMYFCASSERLAGSQETQYFGPGTRLLVL.

Many counts were recorded for this clonotype. The rearrangement uses TRBV20-1 and TRBJ2-1; 9 bases fit TRBD2. The germline gives CDR1 DFQATT, CDR2 SNEGSKA (reference sequence). The CDR3 is made up of 15 amino acids. V lost 4 bases, J lost 5 bases, and 9 bases stayed unmatched. The CDR3 is CSATVRTSANNEQFF. CDR3 sequence (DNA): TGCAGTGCTACCGTCCGGACTAGCGCGAACAATGAGCAGTTCTTC.

This clonotype was picked up a small number of times. The chain has TRBV5-4 and TRBJ2-7, with D possibly TRBD2 on 6 matching bases. Germline V lookup: CDR1 SGHNT, CDR2 YYREEE (reference sequence). This CDR3 region has 13 residues. Trimming pared 0 bases from V and 7 bases from J, leaving 11 bases between. CDR3 coding DNA: TGTGCCAGCAGCTTGGAACTAGCAGGGGAGCAGTACTTC. Protein: CASSLELAGEQYF.

This clonotype occurred many times. The rearrangement links TRBV11-2 to TRBJ2-1; 12 bases are shared with TRBD2. Per the germline V gene, CDR1 is SGHAT and CDR2 is FQNNGV. J gave up 2 bases and V 7 bases, and 9 bases lay outside the gene matches. The CDR3 totals 17 residues. CDR3 protein: CASMGLAGGPPYNEQFF. CDR3 nucleotides: TGTGCCAGCATGGGGCTAGCGGGAGGGCCCCCCTACAATGAGCAGTTCTTC.

This clonotype was found many times. The V and J genes are TRBV12-5 and TRBJ2-7; D remains unclear. The V gene lost 1 base and the J gene lost 8 bases, with 9 bases spanning the gap. CDR1 and CDR2 (germline): LGHNT, FRNRAP. The CDR3 sequence is 12 residues long. The CDR3 region has the DNA TGTGCTAGTGGTTTGGCGGGCAATAAGCAGTACTTC. Protein product: CASGLAGNKQYF.